This T cell receptor beta chain was sequenced in a study of T cell responses to AZD1222 COVID-19 vaccine. Study-wide context: Timing groups of about 4 and about 12 weeks for second doses were pooled.

Generated by immunoSEQ multiplex PCR, the TCRdb table keeps only in-frame clones and is missing some. The sample consists of about 100,000 clones, around 90% of them appearing once. Findings of the study overall: Most donors were white British and more were female, and clonal diversity was possibly underestimated.

CDR1 is LGHNA and CDR2 is YNFKEQ in the germline V gene. V gave up 0 bases and J gave up 10 bases, with 10 bases separating them. The CDR3 loop spans 13 amino acids. Concerning this clone itself: Its antigen is unidentified.

The sequence was collected from an adult in good health. The chain combines TRBV4-2 with TRBJ2-1; tentative D call: TRBD1 (5 bases). The sequenced sample was peripheral blood, obtained on day 0 of AZD1222 vaccination. Written as DNA, the CDR3 is TGTGCCAGCAGCCAAGATAGTGCAGGGGAGCAGTTCTTC. Its protein is CASSQDSAGEQFF.